Each of the 22 T cell receptor beta chains below was sequenced from the same sample in a study of shared clonotypes between healthy human individuals. Clones were sequenced by immunoSEQ multiplex PCR, and TCRdb holds only the in-frame ones, with some missing. In the table there are 2 million to 3 million clones, 93% of which are singletons. The sequenced material came from naive CD4+ T cells from PBMCs. Subset specified: CD45RA+ positively selected. Every receptor here comes from a young man in good health. Some clones in this sample may be carry-over from other donors' samples.

The chain employs TRBV5-1 and TRBJ2-7; 7 nucleotides agree with TRBD1. With 2 bases clipped from V and 3 bases from J, the junction kept 5 bases outside the gene matches. Germline V gene sequence: CDR1 SGHRS, CDR2 YFSETQ. This CDR3 comprises 14 residues. CDR3 nucleotide sequence: TGCGCCAGCAGCTTCGAGGGGGCGGGCTACGAGCAGTACTTC. This encodes CASSFEGAGYEQYF. The full variable domain, in which reference TRBV5-1 and TRBJ2-7 provide the parts outside the CDR3, is KAGVTQTPRYLIKTRGQQVTLSCSPISGHRSVSWYQQTPGQGLQFLFEYFSETQRNKGNFPGRFSGRQFSNSRSEMNVSTLELGDSALYLCASSFEGAGYEQYFGPGTRLTVT.

The chain combines TRBV7-9 with TRBJ2-7; D not certain. Germline-derived CDR1 and CDR2 are SEHNR and FQNEAQ (reference sequence). The CDR3 covers 16 residues. V shed 1 base and J shed 0 bases, with 13 bases lying between them. The CDR3 bases are TGTGCCAGCAGCTTAGTGCGTGCTCGCAACTCCTACGAGCAGTACTTC. This sequence encodes CASSLVRARNSYEQYF.

The gene calls are TRBV5-1 and TRBJ2-6; a weak D match, TRBD1 (5 bases). Germline V gene sequence: CDR1 SGHRS, CDR2 YFSETQ. The germline V and J ends were trimmed by 3 bases and 0 bases, with 7 bases remaining between them. The CDR3 runs 15 residues. CDR3 residues: CASSWTNSGANVLTF. In nucleotides, the CDR3 is TGCGCCAGCAGCTGGACAAACTCTGGGGCCAACGTCCTGACTTTC.

V and J are TRBV11-2 and TRBJ1-3, with D tentatively TRBD1 (5 bases). Germline V gene data show CDR1 as SGHAT and CDR2 as FQNNGV. The CDR3 contains 14 residues. V dropped 3 bases and J dropped 3 bases, with 9 bases sitting between them. The CDR3 DNA reads as TGTGCCAGCAGCTTTCGGGGGGGTGGAAACACCATATATTTT. This sequence encodes CASSFRGGGNTIYF.

V gene TRBV7-2 combines with J gene TRBJ2-1, with D unclear. This CDR3 region has 14 residues. The germline CDR1 and CDR2 sequences are SGHTA and FQGNSA. V lost 1 base and J 6 bases, leaving 10 bases between the germline ends. The CDR3 DNA reads as TGTGCCAGCAGCTTAGTGAAGGGTTCCAATGAGCAGTTCTTC. Amino acid sequence: CASSLVKGSNEQFF.

This CDR3 reads CACVQWGVENIQYF. CDR3 nucleotides: TGTGCCTGCGTACAGTGGGGGGTCGAGAACATTCAGTACTTC. V and J are TRBV30 and TRBJ2-4; D possibly corresponds to TRBD2 (6 bases). Germline CDR1 and CDR2: GTSNPN and SVGIG (reference sequence). Trimming left V 6 bases short and J 7 bases short, with 19 bases between. CDR3 length equals 14 residues. The variable domain in full, completed from reference TRBV30 and TRBJ2-4, reads SQTIHQWPATLVQPVGSPLSLECTVEGTSNPNLYWYRQAAGRGLQLLFYSVGIGQISSEVPQNLSASRPQDRQFILSSKKLLLSDSGFYLCACVQWGVENIQYFGAGTRLSVL.

The CDR3 sequence: CASSLVVGTGVRETQYF. The CDR3 DNA is TGTGCCAGCAGCTTGGTGGTTGGGACAGGGGTTAGAGAGACCCAGTACTTC. This sequence joins TRBV5-8 and TRBJ2-5; the match to TRBD1 covers 10 bases. V was clipped by 0 bases and J by 4 bases; unmatched bases: 9. This CDR3 spans 17 amino acids. CDR1 and CDR2 (germline): SGHTS, YDEGEE. The entire variable domain, with the rest obtained from reference TRBV5-8 and TRBJ2-5, is as follows: EAGVTQSPTHLIKTRGQQATLRCSPISGHTSVYWYQQALGLGLQFLLWYDEGEERNRGNFPPRFSGRQFPNYSSELNVNALELEDSALYLCASSLVVGTGVRETQYFGPGTRLLVL.

This chain joins TRBV7-2 and TRBJ2-1; possible D gene TRBD1, 6 bases. Germline V gene lookup returns CDR1 SGHTA and CDR2 FQGNSA. This CDR3 comprises 15 residues. The ends were cut back, 3 bases at V and 7 bases at J, with 16 bases in the middle. CDR3 sequence reads: CASSFSGTYGNEQFF. The CDR3 coding sequence is TGTGCCAGCAGCTTTTCCGGGACATACGGGAATGAGCAGTTCTTC.

V usage is TRBV6-5 and J usage is TRBJ1-6; D not certain. Germline values: CDR1 MNHEY, CDR2 SVGAGI. This CDR3 contains 15 residues. The V end lost 0 bases, the J end lost 8 bases, and 11 bases lay between the germline ends. The chain's CDR3 is CASSYSWLGDSPLHF. The CDR3 DNA sequence: TGTGCCAGCAGTTACTCGTGGTTGGGCGATTCACCCCTCCACTTT.

The chain has TRBV6-5 and TRBJ1-1; D perhaps matches TRBD1 (6 bases). Trimming took 6 bases from V and 5 from J, leaving 19 bases between them. The CDR3 is 15 residues long. Germline V lookup: CDR1 MNHEY, CDR2 SVGAGI. The CDR3 nucleotides read TGTGCCAGCAGACCCACACGGGGGCGTGGGACTGAAGCTTTCTTT. Its translation is CASRPTRGRGTEAFF.

The genes are TRBV25-1 and TRBJ2-7; D unresolved. CDR1 MGHDK and CDR2 SYGVNS come from the germline V gene. CDR3 length: 13 amino acids. Trimming removed 5 bases from V and 0 bases from J, with 8 bases in between. CDR3 coding DNA: TGTGCCAGCAGTAGTGACTTCTCCTACGAGCAGTACTTC. It yields the protein CASSSDFSYEQYF.

This rearrangement joins TRBV7-7 to TRBJ2-2; tentatively, D is TRBD1 or TRBD2 (6 bases each). Trimming pared 4 bases from V and 5 bases from J, leaving 20 bases between. The CDR3 consists of 17 residues. CDR1 SSHAT and CDR2 FNYEAQ come from the germline V gene (reference sequence). In nucleotides, the CDR3 is TGTGCCAGCAGCTCCTCCTCTGCTAGAGGGGGGACCGGGGAGCTGTTTTTT. It encodes CASSSSSARGGTGELFF.

V and J are TRBV7-2 and TRBJ2-7; 12 bases agree with TRBD2. The CDR3 contains 15 residues. After removal of 2 bases from V and 7 bases from J, the junction contained 6 bases not matched to a gene. Germline assignment: CDR1 SGHTA and CDR2 FQGNSA. CDR3 in amino acids: CASSLLAGGRREQYF. The CDR3 bases are TGTGCCAGCAGCTTACTAGCGGGAGGGAGGCGGGAGCAGTACTTC.

The chain carries TRBV5-6 and TRBJ2-1; a weak D match, TRBD2 (5 bases). V lost 1 base, J lost 12 bases, and 17 bases lay in between. Looked up from germline, CDR1 is SGHDT and CDR2 is YYEEEE. The CDR3 has 14 amino acids. CDR3 in DNA: TGTGCCAGCAGCTTGAGAGGGAGAGAGGGTGGGCAGTTCTTC. Translation: CASSLRGREGGQFF.

The J gene is TRBJ2-1, the V gene TRBV7-3; D is possibly TRBD2 (5 bases). Germline-derived CDR1 and CDR2 are SGHTA and FQGTGA. Between the trimmed V and J ends, which lost 1 base and 3 bases, there was a span of 10 bases. This CDR3 contains 15 residues. Here the CDR3 reads CASSLMAGNYNEQFF. The DNA for the CDR3 is TGTGCCAGCAGCTTAATGGCCGGGAACTACAATGAGCAGTTCTTC. Together with reference TRBV7-3 and TRBJ2-1, the CDR3 gives the full variable domain: GAGVSQTPSNKVTEKGKYVELRCDPISGHTALYWYRQSLGQGPEFLIYFQGTGAADDSGLPNDRFFAVRPEGSVSTLKIQRTERGDSAVYLCASSLMAGNYNEQFFGPGTRLTVL.

This clone has just one count. This sequence joins TRBV5-4 and TRBJ2-1, with D uncertain. The germline V and J ends were trimmed by 3 bases and 0 bases, with 7 bases remaining between them. Per germline, CDR1 SGHNT and CDR2 YYREEE (reference sequence). This CDR3 has 14 amino acids. For the CDR3, the DNA is TGTGCCAGCAGCTGGGGTGGCTCCTACAATGAGCAGTTCTTC. As protein: CASSWGGSYNEQFF.

This clone has just one count. The chain couples TRBV11-3 to TRBJ2-7, with TRBD1 as a possible D gene (5 bases). The CDR3 spans 12 residues. Trimming pared 8 bases from V and 2 bases from J, leaving 10 bases between. Germline lookup yields CDR1 SGHNT and CDR2 YENEEA. CDR3 in amino acids: CASSGKAYEQYF. DNA for the CDR3: TGTGCCAGCTCAGGGAAAGCCTACGAGCAGTACTTC.

V is TRBV5-1 and J is TRBJ2-5; 8 bases fit TRBD1. The CDR3 loop spans 16 amino acids. After removal of 4 bases from V and 5 bases from J, the junction contained 13 bases not matched to a gene. CDR1 SGHRS and CDR2 YFSETQ come from the germline V gene. In DNA, the CDR3 is TGCGCCAGCAGCCCGGGGCTCCAGGGGGCCGTGGAGACCCAGTACTTC. Protein: CASSPGLQGAVETQYF.

The chain combines TRBV25-1 with TRBJ2-1, with D possibly TRBD2 on 6 matching bases. The CDR3 is made up of 16 amino acids. Trimming shortened V by 4 bases and J by 9 bases, and 22 bases separated the two germline ends. Germline CDR1 and CDR2: MGHDK and SYGVNS. CDR3 DNA sequence: TGTGCCAGCAGTGCTACAACCGGGACTGGAAATATTGAGCAGTTCTTC. It codes for CASSATTGTGNIEQFF.

The chain uses TRBV28 and TRBJ1-4, with 7 positions matching TRBD1. Germline assignment: CDR1 MDHEN and CDR2 SYDVKM. The CDR3 consists of 14 residues. V lost 10 bases and J lost 0; bases outside the gene matches: 5. CDR3 DNA sequence: TGTGCCACCAGGGACAGTACAACTAATGAAAAACTGTTTTTT. It specifies CATRDSTTNEKLFF.

V is TRBV6-1 and J is TRBJ2-7; D might be TRBD2 (6 bases). The CDR3 totals 13 residues. Trimming removed 8 bases at V and 4 bases at J, with 15 bases between. Germline loops: CDR1 MNHNS, CDR2 SASEGT. The CDR3 bases are TGTGCCAGCGTCCCGGCGGGATATTACGAGCAGTACTTC. It specifies CASVPAGYYEQYF.

Points on this clone: The junction departs from the called germline gene at one end, perhaps through a read error. The rearrangement joins TRBV7-9 to TRBJ2-5; 10 nucleotides align to TRBD2. The germline CDR1 and CDR2 sequences are SEHNR and FQNEAQ (reference sequence). The CDR3 sequence is 15 residues long. CDR3 sequence reads: CASNLAGGRGETQYF. CDR3 nucleotides: TGTGCCAGCAACTTAGCGGGAGGTCGAGGAGAGACCCAGTACTTC.